The 12 T cell receptor beta chains below all came from one sample that was sequenced in a study of blood T cell repertoires in COVID-19. The data were produced by immunoSEQ multiplex PCR, yet TCRdb's version contains in-frame clones alone and is incomplete. Of some 270,000 clones in the sample, around 86% were seen once. Sequencing input: peripheral blood. These receptors all come from a man in his fifties with acute or convalescent COVID-19.

This chain joins TRBV15 and TRBJ1-5; 7 bases fit TRBD1. Germline CDR1 is LNHNV and CDR2 is YYDKDF (reference sequence). This CDR3 contains 15 residues. V shed 5 bases and J 4 bases; nucleotides not matched to a gene: 8. The CDR3 sequence: CATSRYRGPNQPQHF. In nucleotides, the CDR3 is TGTGCCACCAGCCGTTACAGGGGACCTAATCAGCCCCAGCATTTT.

The chain is built from TRBV30 and TRBJ1-4; 9 bases are shared with TRBD1. Germline assignment: CDR1 GTSNPN and CDR2 SVGIG (reference sequence). This CDR3 has 14 amino acids. The trim removed 1 base at V and 7 bases at J, leaving 4 bases unmatched. The DNA of the CDR3 is TGTGCCTGGAGTGGCGGGACAGGGTTTGAAAAACTGTTTTTT. It yields the protein CAWSGGTGFEKLFF.

This chain uses TRBV7-3 with TRBJ2-7; 9 bases align to TRBD1. The CDR3 runs to 16 residues. CDR1 and CDR2 (germline): SGHTA, FQGTGA. V dropped 0 bases and J dropped 5; count of bases not matched to a gene: 8. The DNA for the CDR3 is TGTGCCAGCAGCTTAACGGGGGGACAGGGAGCCCACGAGCAGTACTTC. Its protein is CASSLTGGQGAHEQYF.

This clone was recorded once. V and J are TRBV30 and TRBJ2-6, with TRBD1 as a possible D gene (6 bases). CDR1 and CDR2 (germline): GTSNPN, SVGIG (reference sequence). The CDR3 extends over 14 amino acids. Trimming shortened V by 8 bases and J by 4 bases, and 15 bases separated the two germline ends. The CDR3 DNA reads as TGTGCCCAAAAAACAGGGCAGGGGGCCAACGTCCTGACTTTC. Amino acids: CAQKTGQGANVLTF.

The chain couples TRBV5-1 to TRBJ2-3; D not resolved. The CDR3 consists of 12 residues. V was trimmed by 3 bases and J by 6 bases, leaving 8 bases between them. Germline V lookup: CDR1 SGHRS, CDR2 YFSETQ. The CDR3 loop is CASSSTLDTQYF. The CDR3 nucleotides are TGCGCCAGCAGCTCCACTTTGGATACGCAGTATTTT.

This clone was detected once. The chain joins TRBV5-1 to TRBJ1-1, with D unclear. The CDR3 spans 15 residues. Looked up from germline, CDR1 is SGHRS and CDR2 is YFSETQ. Trimming took 0 bases from V and 1 from J, leaving 10 bases between them. In DNA, the CDR3 is TGCGCCAGCAGCTTGGCCGTTACTTCGAACACTGAAGCTTTCTTT. The encoded protein is CASSLAVTSNTEAFF. Using reference TRBV5-1 and TRBJ1-1 for the parts outside the CDR3, the full variable domain is KAGVTQTPRYLIKTRGQQVTLSCSPISGHRSVSWYQQTPGQGLQFLFEYFSETQRNKGNFPGRFSGRQFSNSRSEMNVSTLELGDSALYLCASSLAVTSNTEAFFGQGTRLTVV.

The chain has TRBV19 and TRBJ2-2; 12 nucleotides line up with TRBD2. From germline, CDR1 is LNHDA and CDR2 SQIVND (reference sequence). The V and J ends lost 6 bases and 7 bases, in that order; junction bases with no gene match: 12. The length of the CDR3 is 17 residues. CDR3 amino acids: CASSPLAGGRVGGELFF. Here the CDR3 DNA reads TGTGCCAGTAGCCCCCTAGCGGGGGGGCGCGTTGGCGGGGAGCTGTTTTTT.

V usage is TRBV19 and J usage is TRBJ2-1, with TRBD2 identical over 11 bases. Germline CDR1 reads LNHDA; CDR2 reads SQIVND (reference sequence). This CDR3 contains 15 residues. With V trimmed by 6 bases and J by 4 bases, 5 bases remained unmatched. In DNA, the CDR3 is TGTGCCAGTAGGACGATAGCGGGGGGGTACAATGAGCAGTTCTTC. Protein product: CASRTIAGGYNEQFF.

The chain carries TRBV29-1 and TRBJ1-3, with TRBD1 identical over 7 bases. V was clipped by 0 bases and J by 8 bases; unmatched bases: 10. CDR3 size: 15 residues. Germline V gene lookup returns CDR1 SQVTM and CDR2 ANQGSEA. The CDR3 DNA reads TGCAGCGTTGAAGATCTTGAGGGGGCGAGGGACACCATATATTTT. Residues: CSVEDLEGARDTIYF. Complete variable domain (other parts from reference TRBV29-1 and TRBJ1-3): SAVISQKPSRDICQRGTSLTIQCQVDSQVTMMFWYRQQPGQSLTLIATANQGSEATYESGFVIDKFPISRPNLTFSTLTVSNMSPEDSSIYLCSVEDLEGARDTIYFGEGSWLTVV.

The chain uses TRBV5-5 and TRBJ1-1; D remains ambiguous. Trimming stripped 2 bases from V and 4 bases from J, with 9 bases between. This CDR3 comprises 13 residues. CDR1 SGHKS and CDR2 YYEKEE come from the germline V gene (reference sequence). The CDR3 reads CASSFPVSTEAFF. For the CDR3, the DNA is TGTGCCAGCAGCTTCCCGGTGAGCACTGAAGCTTTCTTT.

This chain uses TRBV3-1 (or the pseudogene TRBV3-2) with TRBJ2-2; weak D call: TRBD1 (6 bases). V gave up 4 bases and J gave up 5 bases, with 14 bases separating them. CDR1 and CDR2 (germline): LGHDT, YNNKEL (reference sequence). CDR3 length: 15 amino acids. The CDR3 nucleotides read TGTGCCAGCAGCCCCCGGGACATTAAAACCGGGGAGCTGTTTTTT. This gives the protein CASSPRDIKTGELFF.

The gene calls are TRBV5-8 and TRBJ2-1, with TRBD2 as a possible D gene (6 bases). V lost 3 bases and J 8 bases, leaving 15 bases between the germline ends. The CDR3 length is 14 residues. In germline, CDR1 is SGHTS, CDR2 YDEGEE. CDR3 residues: CASSWTGLGDEQFF. For the CDR3, the DNA is TGTGCCAGCAGCTGGACGGGACTCGGCGATGAGCAGTTCTTC.